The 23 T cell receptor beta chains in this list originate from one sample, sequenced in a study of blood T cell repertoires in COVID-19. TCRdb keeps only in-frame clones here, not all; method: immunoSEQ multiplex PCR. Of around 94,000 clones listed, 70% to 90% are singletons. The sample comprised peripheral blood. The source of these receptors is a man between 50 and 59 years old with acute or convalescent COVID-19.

This CDR3 is CASSVGLAGHNEQYF. Written as DNA, the CDR3 is TGTGCCAGCAGCGTTGGACTAGCGGGTCACAACGAGCAGTACTTC. The V call is TRBV6-5, the J call TRBJ2-7, with 11 bases aligning to TRBD2. CDR3 length: 15 residues. The germline CDR1 and CDR2 sequences are MNHEY and SVGAGI. The V segment lost 6 bases and the J segment 5 bases; nucleotides outside the gene matches: 9.

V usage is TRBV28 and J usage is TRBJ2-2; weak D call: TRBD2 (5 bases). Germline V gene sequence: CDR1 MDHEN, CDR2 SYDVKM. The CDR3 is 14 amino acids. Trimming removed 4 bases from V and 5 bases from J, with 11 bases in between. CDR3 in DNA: TGTGCCAGCAGTTCCATCCGGGGAACCGGGGAGCTGTTTTTT. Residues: CASSSIRGTGELFF.

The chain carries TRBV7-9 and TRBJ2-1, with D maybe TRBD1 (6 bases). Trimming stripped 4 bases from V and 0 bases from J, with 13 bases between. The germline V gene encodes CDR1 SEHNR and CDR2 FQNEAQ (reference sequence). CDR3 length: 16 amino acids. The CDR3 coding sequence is TGTGCCAGCAGCTCCCTTACAGGGAGCTCCTACAATGAGCAGTTCTTC. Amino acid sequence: CASSSLTGSSYNEQFF.

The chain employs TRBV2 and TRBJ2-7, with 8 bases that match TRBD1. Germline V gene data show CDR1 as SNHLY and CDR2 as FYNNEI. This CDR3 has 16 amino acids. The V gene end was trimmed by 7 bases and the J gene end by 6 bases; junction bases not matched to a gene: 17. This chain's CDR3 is CASTSDFWTGSGEQYF. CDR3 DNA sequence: TGTGCCAGCACCTCCGACTTTTGGACAGGGTCCGGCGAGCAGTACTTC. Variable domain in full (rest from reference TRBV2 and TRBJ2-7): EPEVTQTPSHQVTQMGQEVILRCVPISNHLYFYWYRQILGQKVEFLVSFYNNEISEKSEIFDDQFSVERPDGSNFTLKIRSTKLEDSAMYFCASTSDFWTGSGEQYFGPGTRLTVT.

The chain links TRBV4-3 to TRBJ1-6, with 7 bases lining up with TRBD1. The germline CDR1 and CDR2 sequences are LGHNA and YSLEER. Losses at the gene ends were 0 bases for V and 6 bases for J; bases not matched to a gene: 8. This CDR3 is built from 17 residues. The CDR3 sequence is CASSQDWLAGGNSPLHF. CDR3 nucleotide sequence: TGCGCCAGCAGCCAAGATTGGTTGGCAGGGGGTAATTCACCCCTCCACTTT.

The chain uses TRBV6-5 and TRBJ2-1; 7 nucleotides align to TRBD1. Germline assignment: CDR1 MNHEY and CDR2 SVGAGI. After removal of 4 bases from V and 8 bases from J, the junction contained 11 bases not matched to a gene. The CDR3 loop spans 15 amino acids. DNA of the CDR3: TGTGCCAGCAGTTCGTCGATGACAGGGCTGGATGAGCAGTTCTTC. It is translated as CASSSSMTGLDEQFF.

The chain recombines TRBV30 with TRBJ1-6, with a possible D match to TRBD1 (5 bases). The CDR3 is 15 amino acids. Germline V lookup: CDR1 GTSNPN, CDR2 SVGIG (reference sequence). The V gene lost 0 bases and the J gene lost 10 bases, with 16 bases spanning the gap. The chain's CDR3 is CAWSVPGSPESPLHF. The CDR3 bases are TGTGCCTGGAGTGTACCAGGGTCGCCGGAATCACCCCTCCACTTT.

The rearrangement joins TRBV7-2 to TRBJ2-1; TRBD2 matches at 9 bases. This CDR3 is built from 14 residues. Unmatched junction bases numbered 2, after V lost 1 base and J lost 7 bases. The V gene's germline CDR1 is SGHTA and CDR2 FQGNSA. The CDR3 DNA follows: TGTGCCAGCAGCTTAGGCGGGAGGGTAAATGAGCAGTTCTTC. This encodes CASSLGGRVNEQFF.

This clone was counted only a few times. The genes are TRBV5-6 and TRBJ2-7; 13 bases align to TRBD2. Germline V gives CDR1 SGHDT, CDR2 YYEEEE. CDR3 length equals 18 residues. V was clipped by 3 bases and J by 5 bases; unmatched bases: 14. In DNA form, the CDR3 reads TGTGCCAGCAGCTATTGGCGCGGACTAGCGGGAGCGGTGGACGAGCAGTACTTC. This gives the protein CASSYWRGLAGAVDEQYF.

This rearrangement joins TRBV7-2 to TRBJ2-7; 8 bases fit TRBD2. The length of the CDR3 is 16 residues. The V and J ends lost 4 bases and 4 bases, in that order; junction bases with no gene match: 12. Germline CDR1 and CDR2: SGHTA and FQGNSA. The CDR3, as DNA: TGTGCCAGCAGCTCCCCCGGGGGGGGGATTGCGTACGAGCAGTACTTC. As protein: CASSSPGGGIAYEQYF.

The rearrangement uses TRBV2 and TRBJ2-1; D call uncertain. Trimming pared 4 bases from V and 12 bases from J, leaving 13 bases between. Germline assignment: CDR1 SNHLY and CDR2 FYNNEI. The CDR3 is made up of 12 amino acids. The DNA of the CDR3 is TGTGCCAGCAGTGGTTCGTCCGAGTTGCAGTTCTTC. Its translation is CASSGSSELQFF.

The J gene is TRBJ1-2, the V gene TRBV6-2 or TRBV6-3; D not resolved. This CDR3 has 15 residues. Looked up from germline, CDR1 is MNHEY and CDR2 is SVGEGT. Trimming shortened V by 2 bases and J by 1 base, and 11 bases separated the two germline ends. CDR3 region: CASSYLAGLNYGYTF. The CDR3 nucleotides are TGTGCCAGCAGTTACCTTGCAGGACTTAACTATGGCTACACCTTC.

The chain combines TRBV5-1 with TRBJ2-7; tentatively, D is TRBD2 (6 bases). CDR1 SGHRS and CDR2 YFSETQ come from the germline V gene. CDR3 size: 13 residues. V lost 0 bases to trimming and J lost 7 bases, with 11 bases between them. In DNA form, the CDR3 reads TGCGCCAGCAGCTTGGGTGGGGCGGGGGAGCAGTACTTC. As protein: CASSLGGAGEQYF.

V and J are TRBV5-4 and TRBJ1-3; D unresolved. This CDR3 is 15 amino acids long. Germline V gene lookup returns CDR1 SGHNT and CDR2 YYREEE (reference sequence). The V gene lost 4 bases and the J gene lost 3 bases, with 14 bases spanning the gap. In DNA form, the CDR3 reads TGTGCCAGCAGCAACGCCTCCCGGGTTGGAAACACCATATATTTT. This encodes CASSNASRVGNTIYF. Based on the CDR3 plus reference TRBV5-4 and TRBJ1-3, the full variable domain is ETGVTQSPTHLIKTRGQQVTLRCSSQSGHNTVSWYQQALGQGPQFIFQYYREEENGRGNFPPRFSGLQFPNYSSELNVNALELDDSALYLCASSNASRVGNTIYFGEGSWLTVV.

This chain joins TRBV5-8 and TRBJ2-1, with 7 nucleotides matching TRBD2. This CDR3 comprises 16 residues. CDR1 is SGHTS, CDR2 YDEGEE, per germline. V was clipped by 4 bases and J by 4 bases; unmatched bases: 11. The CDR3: CASSGRGLGGYNEQFF. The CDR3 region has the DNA TGTGCCAGCAGCGGTAGGGGACTCGGGGGGTACAATGAGCAGTTCTTC.

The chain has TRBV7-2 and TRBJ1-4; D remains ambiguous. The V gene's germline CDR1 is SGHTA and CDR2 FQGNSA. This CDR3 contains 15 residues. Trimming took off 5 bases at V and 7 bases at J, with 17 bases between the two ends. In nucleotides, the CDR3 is TGTGCCAGCAGCCAGGCCGCGAGCACCCTTGAAAAACTGTTTTTT. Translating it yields CASSQAASTLEKLFF.

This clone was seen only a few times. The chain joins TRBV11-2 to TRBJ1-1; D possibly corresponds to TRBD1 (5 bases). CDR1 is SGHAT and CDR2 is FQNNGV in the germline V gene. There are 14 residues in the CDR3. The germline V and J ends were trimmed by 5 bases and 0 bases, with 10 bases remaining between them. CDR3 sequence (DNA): TGTGCCAGCAGCCAGGACATAGTGAACACTGAAGCTTTCTTT. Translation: CASSQDIVNTEAFF.

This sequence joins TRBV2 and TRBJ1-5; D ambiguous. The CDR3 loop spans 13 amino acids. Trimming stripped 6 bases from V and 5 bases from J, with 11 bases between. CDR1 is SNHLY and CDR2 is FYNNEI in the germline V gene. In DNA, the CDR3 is TGTGCCAGCAGCTCCTCGGAGGATCAGCCCCAGCATTTT. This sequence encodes CASSSSEDQPQHF.

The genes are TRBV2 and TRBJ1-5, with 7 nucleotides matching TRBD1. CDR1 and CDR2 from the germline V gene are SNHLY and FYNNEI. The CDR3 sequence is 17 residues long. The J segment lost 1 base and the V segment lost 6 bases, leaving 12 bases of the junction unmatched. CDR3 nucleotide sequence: TGTGCCAGCAGGGAGGACAGGTCGAAGGGGAGCAATCAGCCCCAGCATTTT. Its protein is CASREDRSKGSNQPQHF.

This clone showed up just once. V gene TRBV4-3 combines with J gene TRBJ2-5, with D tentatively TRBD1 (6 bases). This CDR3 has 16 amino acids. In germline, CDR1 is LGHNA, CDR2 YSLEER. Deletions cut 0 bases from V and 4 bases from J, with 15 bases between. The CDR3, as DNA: TGCGCCAGCAGCCAAGATCTCACAGGGTGGGGAGAGACCCAGTACTTC. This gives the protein CASSQDLTGWGETQYF.

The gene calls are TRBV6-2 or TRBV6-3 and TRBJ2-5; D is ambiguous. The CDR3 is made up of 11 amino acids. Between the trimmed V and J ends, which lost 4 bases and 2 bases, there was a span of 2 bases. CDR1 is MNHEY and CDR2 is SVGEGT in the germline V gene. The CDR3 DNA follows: TGTGCCAGCAGTTCACAAGAGACCCAGTACTTC. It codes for CASSSQETQYF.

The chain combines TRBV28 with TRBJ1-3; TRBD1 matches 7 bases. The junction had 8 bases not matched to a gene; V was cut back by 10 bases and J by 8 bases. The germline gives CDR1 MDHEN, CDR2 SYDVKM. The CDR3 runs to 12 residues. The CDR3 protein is CATSTGQDTIYF. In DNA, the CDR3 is TGTGCCACTTCGACAGGGCAAGACACCATATATTTT.

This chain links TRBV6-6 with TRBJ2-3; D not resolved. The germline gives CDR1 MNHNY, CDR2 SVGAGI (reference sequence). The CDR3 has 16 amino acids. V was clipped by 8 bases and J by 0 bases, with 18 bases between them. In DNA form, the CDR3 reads TGTGCCAGCTCGCTTCCCGGCGGATCTAGCACAGATACGCAGTATTTT. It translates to CASSLPGGSSTDTQYF.